These T cell receptor beta chains were read from a single sample in a study of spatial heterogeneity in lung cancer. Using its own MiXCR run on the 5' RACE reads, TCRdb lists one record per CDR3 protein. The sample holds 55,000 to 70,000 distinct CDR3 sequences; about 6.3% are singletons and the top ten take about 15%. Sequences were derived from PBMCs, sampled at surgery. The receptors derive from a female donor with early-stage non-small cell lung cancer. The conserved cysteine and the conserved F or W are not part of the CDR3 here. A D gene is named only where the DNA matches it firmly. Expanded clones are given a class, and other clones once, few, many or no size at all.

j_call,d_call,v_call,clone_size,cdr3_aa
TRBJ2-7,.,TRBV19,few,ASSNEHEQY
TRBJ1-5,.,TRBV19,many,ASSAFHGPSNQPQH
TRBJ2-5,TRBD2,TRBV9,many,ASSTGGLQETQY
TRBJ1-1,.,TRBV6-5,many,AIQQRRHTEAF
TRBJ2-3,.,TRBV11-2,.,ASSLMAGGTDTQY
TRBJ1-2,.,TRBV20-1,many,NYRDIYGYT
TRBJ2-1,.,TRBV12-3/TRBV12-4,many,ASSRGGNEQF
TRBJ1-1,TRBD1,TRBV6-5,.,ASRRGQGRTYTEAF
TRBJ2-3,.,TRBV24-1,many,ATGGSGDLSTDTQY
TRBJ2-7,TRBD2,TRBV12-3/TRBV12-4,many,ASSLGGTSPPGEQY
TRBJ1-2,.,TRBV11-3,many,ASSLVRTDPRST
TRBJ2-5,TRBD2,TRBV4-2,.,ASSQGSGGNQETQY
TRBJ2-7,.,TRBV5-1,many,ASSLDLTYEQY
TRBJ2-1,TRBD1,TRBV7-3,many,ASSYLTGNNEQF
TRBJ2-3,.,TRBV20-1,many,SAWVAGNTDTQY
TRBJ1-6,.,TRBV3-1,many,ASSQDLGGRNSPLH
TRBJ2-2,.,TRBV28,many,ASSLGSNTGELF
TRBJ1-4,TRBD1,TRBV6-6,few,ASSYAGTGGEKLF
TRBJ1-6,.,TRBV7-9,medium-sized,ASSRQDNSPLH
TRBJ2-1,TRBD2,TRBV12-3/TRBV12-4,few,ASSLRLAFGEQF
TRBJ2-7,TRBD1,TRBV18,few,ASSPAQGVEQY
TRBJ1-5,.,TRBV15,few,ATSRVGGLRGPQH
TRBJ2-2,.,TRBV7-2,few,ASSSGRGGGELF
TRBJ2-5,.,TRBV3-1,.,ASSRLQETQY
TRBJ2-7,.,TRBV12-3/TRBV12-4,few,ASSFRGRPYEQY
TRBJ1-2,.,TRBV11-2,medium-sized,ASSFTARAFYGYT
TRBJ2-2,.,TRBV14,.,ASSQVRNTGELF
TRBJ1-5,.,TRBV28,many,ASSTTTVNQPQH
TRBJ2-2,.,TRBV5-5,many,ASSLGRVNTGELF